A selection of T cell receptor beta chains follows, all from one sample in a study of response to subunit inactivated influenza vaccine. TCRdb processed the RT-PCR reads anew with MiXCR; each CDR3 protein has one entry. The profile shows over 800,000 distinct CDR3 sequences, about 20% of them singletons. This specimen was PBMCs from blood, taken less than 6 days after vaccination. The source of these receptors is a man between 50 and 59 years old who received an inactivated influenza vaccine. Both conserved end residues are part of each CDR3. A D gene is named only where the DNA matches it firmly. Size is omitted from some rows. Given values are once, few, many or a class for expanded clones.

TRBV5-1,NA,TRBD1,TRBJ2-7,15,TGCGCCAGCAGCTTGCGCGGACAGGGGGCCTACGAGCAGTACTTC,CASSLRGQGAYEQYF
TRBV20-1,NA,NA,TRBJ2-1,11,TGCAGGGACCTGGGAGAGAATGAGCAGTTCTTC,CRDLGENEQFF
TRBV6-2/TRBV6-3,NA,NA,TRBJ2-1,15,TGTGCCAGCAGGCCCACACTAGCCAGGAGCGATGAGCAGTTCTTC,CASRPTLARSDEQFF
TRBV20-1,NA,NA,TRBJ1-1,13,TGCAGTGCAAAAGAAGGAGGAAACCCTGAAGCTTTCTTT,CSAKEGGNPEAFF
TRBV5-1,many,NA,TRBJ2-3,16,TGCGCCAGCAGCCCACTTGGGGTGGGGAGCACAGATACGCAGTATTTT,CASSPLGVGSTDTQYF
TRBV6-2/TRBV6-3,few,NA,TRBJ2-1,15,TGTGCCAGCAGGGCTCCTGGACTTTCCTACAATGAGCAGTTCTTC,CASRAPGLSYNEQFF
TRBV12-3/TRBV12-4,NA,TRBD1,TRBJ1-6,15,TGTGCCAGCAGTCTTGAGACAGGGGGCAGATCACCCCTCCACTTT,CASSLETGGRSPLHF
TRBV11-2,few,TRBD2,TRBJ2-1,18,TGTGCCAGCAGCACTCGACTAGCGGGGGGATACTCCTACAATGAGCAGTTCTTC,CASSTRLAGGYSYNEQFF
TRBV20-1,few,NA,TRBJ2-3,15,TGCAGTGCTAGAGACCCAGGGAAAGACACAGATACGCAGTATTTT,CSARDPGKDTDTQYF
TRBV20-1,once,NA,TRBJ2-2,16,TGCAGTGCTAGAGCGCCGGGACTCCATCACACCGGGGAGCTGTTTTTT,CSARAPGLHHTGELFF
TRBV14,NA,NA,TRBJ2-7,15,TGTGCCAGCACCCCAGGGAACTTCCATTTGGGCGAGCAGTACTTC,CASTPGNFHLGEQYF
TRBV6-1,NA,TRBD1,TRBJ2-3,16,TGTGGCAGCAGCCCTTCGTTCCGGACAGGGCAAGATACGCAGTATTTT,CGSSPSFRTGQDTQYF
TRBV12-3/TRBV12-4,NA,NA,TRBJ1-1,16,TGTGCCAGCAGTTTCCCGGCCGGCTCAATGAACACTGAAGCTTTCTTT,CASSFPAGSMNTEAFF
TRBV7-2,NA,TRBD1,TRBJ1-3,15,TGTGCCAGCAGCTTAGCGACAGGGGGTGGAAACACCATATATTTT,CASSLATGGGNTIYF
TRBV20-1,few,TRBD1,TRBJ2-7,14,TGCAGTGCTCCTCGGACAGGGGGCATCTACGAGCAGTACTTC,CSAPRTGGIYEQYF
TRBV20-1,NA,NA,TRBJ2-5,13,TGCAGTGCTAGAGATCGGTTCCAAGAGACCCAGTACTTC,CSARDRFQETQYF
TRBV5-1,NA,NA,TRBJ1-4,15,TGCGCCAGCAGCTTGGGCCTGCAAAGGGCGGAAAAACTGTTTTTT,CASSLGLQRAEKLFF